A selection of T cell receptor beta chains follows, all from one sample in a study of T-cell memory formation after mild COVID-19. TCRdb recomputed calls from the 5' RACE reads with MiXCR, one row per CDR3 protein. Among hundreds of thousands of distinct CDR3 sequences, approximately 8.4% were seen once, and the ten largest hold around a fifth. Material for sequencing was PBMCs or a T cell subset sorted from them (not recorded which). The receptors were sampled from a man aged 18 to 30 who had mild COVID-19 (a few samples of this study predate the infection). Cell type and time point are not known. The CDR3 runs from the conserved cysteine through the conserved F or W. The D gene is left open where the match is weak. The size of a clone is reported for some rows only, either as once, few or many, or as a class for expanded clones.

v_gene: TRBV4-1; abundance: few; d_gene: NA; j_gene: TRBJ2-1; CDR3nt: TGCGCCAGCAGCCAAGATCGCGGCAGGGGAGAGTTCTTC; CDR3aa: CASSQDRGRGEFF
v_gene: TRBV20-1; abundance: NA; d_gene: NA; j_gene: TRBJ2-7; CDR3nt: TGCAGTGCTAGTGGGGGCTACGAGCAGTACTTC; CDR3aa: CSASGGYEQYF
v_gene: TRBV5-1; abundance: NA; d_gene: NA; j_gene: TRBJ2-1; CDR3nt: TGCGCCAGCAGCTTGGTAGCAGGCCCCAATGAGCAGTTCTTC; CDR3aa: CASSLVAGPNEQFF
v_gene: TRBV10-3; abundance: many; d_gene: TRBD2; j_gene: TRBJ2-3; CDR3nt: TGTGCCATCACGACTAGCGGGGAGAGCACAGATACGCAGTATTTT; CDR3aa: CAITTSGESTDTQYF
v_gene: TRBV9; abundance: many; d_gene: NA; j_gene: TRBJ2-3; CDR3nt: TGTGCCAGCAGCCCACGGAGGGGGGCAGCGTACTTCACAGATACGCAGTATTTT; CDR3aa: CASSPRRGAAYFTDTQYF
v_gene: TRBV6-6; abundance: NA; d_gene: TRBD2; j_gene: TRBJ2-1; CDR3nt: TGTGCCAGCAGTTACGGAGAGACTAGCGGAGTCTATGAGCAGTTCTTC; CDR3aa: CASSYGETSGVYEQFF
v_gene: TRBV19; abundance: NA; d_gene: TRBD1; j_gene: TRBJ1-2; CDR3nt: TGTGCCAGCAAGACAGGGGAGTGGAGGGACTATGGCTACACCTTC; CDR3aa: CASKTGEWRDYGYTF
v_gene: TRBV7-6; abundance: NA; d_gene: TRBD2; j_gene: TRBJ2-1; CDR3nt: TGTGCCAGCGGGGAGGGCAGGGATTCCTACAATGAGCAGTTCTTC; CDR3aa: CASGEGRDSYNEQFF
v_gene: TRBV5-1; abundance: many; d_gene: TRBD1; j_gene: TRBJ1-2; CDR3nt: TGCGCCAGCAGTCCCGGGACAGGGTATGGCTACACCTTC; CDR3aa: CASSPGTGYGYTF
v_gene: TRBV12-3/TRBV12-4; abundance: many; d_gene: NA; j_gene: TRBJ2-7; CDR3nt: TGTGCCAGCAGTTTTTGGGGGGGGCACGAGCAGTACTTC; CDR3aa: CASSFWGGHEQYF
v_gene: TRBV7-9; abundance: NA; d_gene: NA; j_gene: TRBJ2-5; CDR3nt: TGTGCCAGCAGCTTAGTTCTGCGTTACCAAGAGACCCAGTACTTC; CDR3aa: CASSLVLRYQETQYF
v_gene: TRBV6-2/TRBV6-3; abundance: NA; d_gene: TRBD1; j_gene: TRBJ2-7; CDR3nt: TGTGCCAGCAGTTACCCGATTGGGACAGGGGGAACCTACGAGCAGTACTTC; CDR3aa: CASSYPIGTGGTYEQYF
v_gene: TRBV5-1; abundance: many; d_gene: NA; j_gene: TRBJ2-5; CDR3nt: TGCGCCAGCAGCTTGGCCGCGGGGTCCCAAGAGACCCAGTACTTC; CDR3aa: CASSLAAGSQETQYF
v_gene: TRBV15; abundance: few; d_gene: NA; j_gene: TRBJ1-5; CDR3nt: TGTGCCACCAGCAGAGGGGGGCAGGGGATTCAGCCCCAGCATTTT; CDR3aa: CATSRGGQGIQPQHF
v_gene: TRBV18; abundance: NA; d_gene: NA; j_gene: TRBJ1-6; CDR3nt: TGTGCCAGCTCCCGGAGGACCGCTGATTCACCCCTCCACTTT; CDR3aa: CASSRRTADSPLHF
v_gene: TRBV20-1; abundance: many; d_gene: TRBD2; j_gene: TRBJ2-3; CDR3nt: TGCAGTGCATCCTCCTCCGGGGGGGCCGGGGTAGATACGCAGTATTTT; CDR3aa: CSASSSGGAGVDTQYF
v_gene: TRBV20-1; abundance: NA; d_gene: NA; j_gene: TRBJ2-1; CDR3nt: TGCAGCGCTCACCGGGGGAGCTCCTACAATGAGCAGTTCTTC; CDR3aa: CSAHRGSSYNEQFF
v_gene: TRBV4-3; abundance: NA; d_gene: NA; j_gene: TRBJ2-7; CDR3nt: TGCGCCAGCAGCCACGGCCAGGATTACGAGCAGTACTTC; CDR3aa: CASSHGQDYEQYF
v_gene: TRBV5-1; abundance: many; d_gene: TRBD1; j_gene: TRBJ1-1; CDR3nt: TGCGCCAGCAGCCCCGACAGGGTGAACACTGAAGCTTTCTTT; CDR3aa: CASSPDRVNTEAFF
v_gene: TRBV6-5; abundance: few; d_gene: NA; j_gene: TRBJ2-7; CDR3nt: TGTGCCAGCAGTTACTACTTGCCCGGGGGGCGAGAAGAGCAGTACTTC; CDR3aa: CASSYYLPGGREEQYF
v_gene: TRBV7-9; abundance: few; d_gene: NA; j_gene: TRBJ2-3; CDR3nt: TGTGCCAGCAGCTTACTGATAGCTAGGAGCACAGATACGCAGTATTTT; CDR3aa: CASSLLIARSTDTQYF
v_gene: TRBV7-2; abundance: few; d_gene: TRBD2; j_gene: TRBJ2-3; CDR3nt: TGTGCCAGCAGCTCGCCCACTAGCGGGGGGGCCGGCATAGATACGCAGTATTTT; CDR3aa: CASSSPTSGGAGIDTQYF
v_gene: TRBV19; abundance: NA; d_gene: NA; j_gene: TRBJ2-3; CDR3nt: TGTGCCAGTAGTATCCTGGGGCCTCCTTCATCGGATACGCAGTATTTT; CDR3aa: CASSILGPPSSDTQYF
v_gene: TRBV10-2; abundance: few; d_gene: TRBD1; j_gene: TRBJ2-3; CDR3nt: TGCGCCAGCAGAAAAAACAGGGGGCAAGGCACAGATACGCAGTATTTT; CDR3aa: CASRKNRGQGTDTQYF
v_gene: TRBV4-1; abundance: once; d_gene: TRBD1; j_gene: TRBJ2-3; CDR3nt: TGCGCCAGCAGCCAAGAGGGACAGGGATGGGATACGCAGTATTTT; CDR3aa: CASSQEGQGWDTQYF
v_gene: TRBV18; abundance: NA; d_gene: TRBD1; j_gene: TRBJ2-7; CDR3nt: TGTGCCAGCTCACCAGAGACAGGGGGGAGCTACGAGCAGTACTTC; CDR3aa: CASSPETGGSYEQYF
v_gene: TRBV2; abundance: many; d_gene: NA; j_gene: TRBJ2-2; CDR3nt: TGTGCCAGCCTATCAATGGGGCAGGGGGGATACACCGGGGAGCTGTTTTTT; CDR3aa: CASLSMGQGGYTGELFF